The rows below give T cell receptor beta chains drawn from one sample of a study of blood T cells in healthy people across ages. MiXCR, applied by TCRdb to the 5' RACE reads, yields one record per CDR3 protein. The table shows 550,000 to 650,000 distinct CDR3 sequences, with around a quarter occurring only once. These sequences were also reported in another study, on T cells of mothers and their children.

The sample was blood. The receptors derive from a boy aged 2-9 years in good health. Each CDR3 is given with its conserved first and last residue. The D gene is left open where the match is weak. Clone size appears in some rows only: once, few, many, or a class for an expanded clone.

J gene: TRBJ2-1; V gene: TRBV20-1; clone size: NA; CDR3 length: 14; D gene: TRBD1; CDR3 DNA: TGCAGTGCAACCCCGGGACAGGGTATTAATGAGCAGTTCTTC; CDR3 protein: CSATPGQGINEQFF
J gene: TRBJ2-2; V gene: TRBV9; clone size: few; CDR3 length: 13; D gene: NA; CDR3 DNA: TGTGCCAGCAGCTTCCGATTCACCGGGGAGCTGTTTTTT; CDR3 protein: CASSFRFTGELFF
J gene: TRBJ2-7; V gene: TRBV5-1; clone size: NA; CDR3 length: 16; D gene: TRBD1; CDR3 DNA: TGCGCCAGCAGCTTTCTCGACAGGGGTGCCCCCTACGAGCAGTACTTC; CDR3 protein: CASSFLDRGAPYEQYF
J gene: TRBJ2-7; V gene: TRBV5-5; clone size: NA; CDR3 length: 16; D gene: NA; CDR3 DNA: TGTGCCAGCAGCTTGGAGGCGGCAGGAGGGGCCTACGAGCAGTACTTC; CDR3 protein: CASSLEAAGGAYEQYF
J gene: TRBJ2-5; V gene: TRBV20-1; clone size: few; CDR3 length: 13; D gene: TRBD2; CDR3 DNA: TGCAGTGCTAGCGGGGGGATAGGGGAGACCCAGTACTTC; CDR3 protein: CSASGGIGETQYF
J gene: TRBJ1-6; V gene: TRBV12-3/TRBV12-4; clone size: few; CDR3 length: 16; D gene: TRBD1; CDR3 DNA: TGTGCCAGCAGTTATCCGGACCGACAGGGAGGTTCACCCCTCCACTTT; CDR3 protein: CASSYPDRQGGSPLHF
J gene: TRBJ1-4; V gene: TRBV20-1; clone size: NA; CDR3 length: 13; D gene: NA; CDR3 DNA: TGCAGTGCAAAACCGGGACATATTGAAAAACTGTTTTTT; CDR3 protein: CSAKPGHIEKLFF
J gene: TRBJ2-7; V gene: TRBV15; clone size: NA; CDR3 length: 15; D gene: NA; CDR3 DNA: TGTGCCACCAGCAGAGATGGGGGTACCTCCTACGAGCAGTACTTC; CDR3 protein: CATSRDGGTSYEQYF
J gene: TRBJ2-1; V gene: TRBV11-2; clone size: NA; CDR3 length: 17; D gene: TRBD1; CDR3 DNA: TGTGCCAGCAGCTTAAGGTTTAGGACAGGGTTCTACAATGAGCAGTCCTTC; CDR3 protein: CASSLRFRTGFYNEQSF
J gene: TRBJ2-4; V gene: TRBV29-1; clone size: few; CDR3 length: 13; D gene: NA; CDR3 DNA: TGCAGCGCATCTTCTAGGGCCAAAAACATTCAGTACTTC; CDR3 protein: CSASSRAKNIQYF
J gene: TRBJ2-1; V gene: TRBV7-2; clone size: few; CDR3 length: 15; D gene: TRBD2; CDR3 DNA: TGTGTCAGCAGCCAGGGACTAGCGGGAAACAATGAGCAGTTCTTC; CDR3 protein: CVSSQGLAGNNEQFF
J gene: TRBJ2-2; V gene: TRBV11-2; clone size: NA; CDR3 length: 16; D gene: TRBD2; CDR3 DNA: TGTGCCAGCAGCTTAGAGGCTAGCGGGAGAGTCGGGGAGCTGTTTTTT; CDR3 protein: CASSLEASGRVGELFF
J gene: TRBJ1-2; V gene: TRBV29-1; clone size: NA; CDR3 length: 15; D gene: NA; CDR3 DNA: TGCAGCGTTGATGAGGCAGGGGTTAGCGGCTATGGCTACACCTTC; CDR3 protein: CSVDEAGVSGYGYTF
J gene: TRBJ1-4; V gene: TRBV13; clone size: NA; CDR3 length: 15; D gene: NA; CDR3 DNA: TGTGCCAGCAGCTTAGGTCTCGACAGACATGAAAAACTGTTTTTT; CDR3 protein: CASSLGLDRHEKLFF
J gene: TRBJ2-5; V gene: TRBV7-2; clone size: NA; CDR3 length: 14; D gene: NA; CDR3 DNA: TGTGCCAGCAGCACCCGAGGGGTCCCGGAGACCCAGTACTTC; CDR3 protein: CASSTRGVPETQYF
J gene: TRBJ2-3; V gene: TRBV2; clone size: NA; CDR3 length: 15; D gene: NA; CDR3 DNA: TGTGCCAGCAGTGGTCGTAGGGCCCCCACAGATACGCAGTATTTT; CDR3 protein: CASSGRRAPTDTQYF
J gene: TRBJ2-2; V gene: TRBV6-6; clone size: few; CDR3 length: 16; D gene: NA; CDR3 DNA: TGTGCCAGCAGTTACGCCCCCGGGGGTATGCTTCGGGAGCTGTTTTTT; CDR3 protein: CASSYAPGGMLRELFF
J gene: TRBJ1-2; V gene: TRBV9; clone size: few; CDR3 length: 15; D gene: NA; CDR3 DNA: TGTGCCAGCAGCGCCCAGTCGGACAGTAACTATGGCTACACCTTC; CDR3 protein: CASSAQSDSNYGYTF
J gene: TRBJ2-5; V gene: TRBV20-1; clone size: few; CDR3 length: 13; D gene: NA; CDR3 DNA: TGCAGTGCTAGAGGGACGGCGAAAGAGACCCAGTACTTC; CDR3 protein: CSARGTAKETQYF